The text below deals with one TCR beta chain. The data were taken from a study of blood T cell repertoires in COVID-19. About the research overall: Donors in the United States, Italy and Spain gave samples during acute or convalescent COVID-19. T cells, B-cell-depleted T cells, or PBMCs provided the cDNA or gDNA that served as material.

Generated by immunoSEQ multiplex PCR, the TCRdb table keeps only in-frame clones and is missing some. This sample yields 400,000 or so clones, of which 90% are seen a single time; 0.6% belongs to the top ten. The V and J ends lost 5 bases and 3 bases, in that order; junction bases with no gene match: 19. Germline lookup yields CDR1 SGHTA and CDR2 FQGTGA. The CDR3 runs 18 residues. Ages ranged from about 18 to 89 years, with residence in about two dozen US areas. The source of this sequence is a man between 18 and 29 years old who had recovered from COVID-19. The V call is TRBV7-3, the J call TRBJ2-7; 7 bases are a match to TRBD2. Specimen: PBMCs or T cells enriched from blood (not recorded which). The CDR3 DNA reads as TGTGCCAGCAGCCCGACCCCCTACAGACTAGCAGAGAACTACGAGCAGTACTTC. The encoded protein is CASSPTPYRLAENYEQYF.